This T cell receptor (beta chain) was sequenced in a study of chemoradiotherapy in HPV16-positive cancers. Study at large: A couple of HPV16-positive patients' cells yielded candidate HPV-specific clones and common motifs.

Clones were sequenced by immunoSEQ multiplex PCR, and TCRdb holds only the in-frame ones, with some missing. The table lists approximately 35,000 clones, 92% of them singletons, with roughly 3.7% in the top ten. Germline CDR1 DFQATT, CDR2 SNEGSKA (reference sequence). Trimming pared 5 bases from V and 3 bases from J, leaving 8 bases between. This CDR3 comprises 11 residues. The chain employs TRBV20-1 and TRBJ2-7; possible D gene TRBD1, 6 bases. This specimen was blood, taken from a patient who underwent chemoradiotherapy. The sequence derives from a human donor with HPV-associated anogenital cancer. For the CDR3, the DNA is TGCAGTGCTGAACAGGGCTACGAGCAGTACTTC. Encoded protein: CSAEQGYEQYF.